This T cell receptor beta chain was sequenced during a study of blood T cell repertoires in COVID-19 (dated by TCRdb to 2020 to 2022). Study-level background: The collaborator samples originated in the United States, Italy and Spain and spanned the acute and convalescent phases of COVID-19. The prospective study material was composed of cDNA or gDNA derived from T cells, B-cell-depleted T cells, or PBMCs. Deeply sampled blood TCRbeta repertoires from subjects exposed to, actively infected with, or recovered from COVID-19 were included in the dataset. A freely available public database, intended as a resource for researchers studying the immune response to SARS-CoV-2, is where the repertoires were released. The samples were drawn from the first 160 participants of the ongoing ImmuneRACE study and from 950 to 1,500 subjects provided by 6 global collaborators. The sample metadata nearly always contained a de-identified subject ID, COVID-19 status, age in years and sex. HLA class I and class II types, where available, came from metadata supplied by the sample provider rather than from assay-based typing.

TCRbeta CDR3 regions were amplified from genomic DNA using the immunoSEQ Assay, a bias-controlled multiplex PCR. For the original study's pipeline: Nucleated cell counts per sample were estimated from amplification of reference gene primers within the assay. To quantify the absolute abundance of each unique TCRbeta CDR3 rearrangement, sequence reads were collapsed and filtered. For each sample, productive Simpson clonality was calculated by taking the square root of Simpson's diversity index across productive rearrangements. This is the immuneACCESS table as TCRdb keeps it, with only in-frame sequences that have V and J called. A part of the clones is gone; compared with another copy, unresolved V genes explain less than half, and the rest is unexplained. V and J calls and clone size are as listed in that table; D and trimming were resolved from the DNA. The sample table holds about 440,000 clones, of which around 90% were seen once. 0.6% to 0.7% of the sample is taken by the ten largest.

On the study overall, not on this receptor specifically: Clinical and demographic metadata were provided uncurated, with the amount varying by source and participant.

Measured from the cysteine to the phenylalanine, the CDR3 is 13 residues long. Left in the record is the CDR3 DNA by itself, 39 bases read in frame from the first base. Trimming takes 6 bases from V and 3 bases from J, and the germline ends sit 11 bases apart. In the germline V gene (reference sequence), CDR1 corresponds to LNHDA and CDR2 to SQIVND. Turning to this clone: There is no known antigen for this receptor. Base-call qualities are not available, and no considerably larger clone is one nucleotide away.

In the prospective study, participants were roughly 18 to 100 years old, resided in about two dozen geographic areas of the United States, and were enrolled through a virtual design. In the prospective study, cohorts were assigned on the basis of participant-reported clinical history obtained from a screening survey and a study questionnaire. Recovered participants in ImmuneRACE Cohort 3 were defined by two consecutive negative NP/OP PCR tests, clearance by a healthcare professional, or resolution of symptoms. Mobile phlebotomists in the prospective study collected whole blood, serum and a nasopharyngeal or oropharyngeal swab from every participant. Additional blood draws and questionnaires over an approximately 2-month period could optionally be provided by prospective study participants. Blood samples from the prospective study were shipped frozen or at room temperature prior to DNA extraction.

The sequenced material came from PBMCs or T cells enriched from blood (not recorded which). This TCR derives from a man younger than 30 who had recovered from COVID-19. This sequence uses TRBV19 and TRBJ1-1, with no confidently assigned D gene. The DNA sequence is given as TGTGCCAGTAGATTCCCGGGAGACACTGAAGCTTTCTTT. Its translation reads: CASRFPGDTEAFF.